This paragraph reports one T cell receptor beta chain. Antigen specificity is unknown. The data were obtained in a study of T cell responses to AZD1222 COVID-19 vaccine. Study background: Pooling was applied to second doses at about 4 or about 12 weeks.

TCRdb keeps only in-frame clones here, not all; method: immunoSEQ multiplex PCR. Here the sample spans 30,000 to 35,000 clones, approximately 93% being singletons. General observations from the study: AZD1222 recipients seropositive at baseline numbered only five or six.

The V gene lost 2 bases and the J gene lost 1 base, with 2 bases spanning the gap. The CDR3 contains 12 residues. The starting material was peripheral blood, obtained on day 0 of AZD1222 vaccination. This TCR derives from an adult in good health. The gene calls are TRBV12-3 or TRBV12-4 and TRBJ2-5; D is uncertain. CDR3 DNA sequence: TGTGCCAGCAGTTTACTCCAAGAGACCCAGTACTTC. Its translation is CASSLLQETQYF.